This TCR beta chain was recorded in a study of blood T cell repertoires in COVID-19. Profiling relied on immunoSEQ multiplex PCR, and the TCRdb table lists in-frame clones only, not all of them. This table has about 120,000 clones, roughly nine tenths appearing once. The CDR3 totals 12 residues. The ends were cut back, 8 bases at V and 4 bases at J, with 9 bases in the middle. CDR1 MNHNS and CDR2 SASEGT come from the germline V gene. The sample taken for sequencing was peripheral blood. The chain employs TRBV6-1 and TRBJ1-5; a weak D match, TRBD1 (5 bases). This TCR was sampled from a man aged 70 or older who had recovered from COVID-19. In DNA, the CDR3 is TGTGCCAGCTCTAAGGGGAATCAGCCCCAGCATTTT. As protein: CASSKGNQPQHF.